This T cell receptor (beta chain) was sequenced for a study of somatic mutations in cytotoxic T cells in rheumatoid arthritis. The protocol was immunoSEQ multiplex PCR, while the TCRdb copy is restricted to in-frame clones and leaves out a portion. The table has approximately 1,400 clones, approximately 88% seen once; the top ten hold about 40%. Germline V gene sequence: CDR1 SGHTA, CDR2 FQGTGA. Unmatched junction bases numbered 4, after V lost 3 bases and J lost 4 bases. The CDR3 contains 14 residues. This clone has just one count. Its antigen is currently unknown. Findings and caveats of the study: The study found that the largest CD8+ clone exceeded 20% of CD8+ cells in about an eighth of the roughly 60 patients. No multiple-comparison adjustment was applied to the slight TRBV07 underrepresentation in rheumatoid arthritis patients. Measured CD8+ T-cell clonality, a value compared between rheumatoid arthritis patients and age-matched healthy controls, did not differ significantly. The targets (antigens) of the expanded CD8+ clones were not known.

V usage is TRBV7-3 and J usage is TRBJ2-3; 7 bases agree with TRBD2. The sequenced sample was CD8+ T cells sorted from blood. This clonotype was sampled from a woman in her 70s with rheumatoid arthritis. The CDR3 DNA sequence: TGTGCCAGCAGCTTTGGGGGGGTCGCAGATACGCAGTATTTT. Translated: CASSFGGVADTQYF. Together with reference TRBV7-3 and TRBJ2-3, the CDR3 gives the full variable domain: GAGVSQTPSNKVTEKGKYVELRCDPISGHTALYWYRQSLGQGPEFLIYFQGTGAADDSGLPNDRFFAVRPEGSVSTLKIQRTERGDSAVYLCASSFGGVADTQYFGPGTRLTVL.